Listed below are T cell receptor beta chains from one sample, sequenced in a study of T-cell reconstitution after alpha-beta-depleted transplantation in children. A single record per CDR3 protein comes from TCRdb applying MiXCR to the PCR reads. The sample carries approximately 510,000 distinct CDR3 sequences, around 20% recorded once. The starting material was PBMCs from the stem cell graft donor, obtained from the stem cell graft. These receptors all stem from a human donor who donated a stem cell graft to a child with acute lymphoblastic leukemia. Each CDR3 is given with its conserved first and last residue. The D gene is left open where the match is weak. Expanded clones get a size class; other rows say once, few or many, or leave the size out.

d_call,j_call,clone_size,v_call,cdr3_nt,cdr3_aa
.,TRBJ2-1,few,TRBV29-1,TGCAGCGTTGATTCGAGATACGCCACCAATGAGCAGTTCTTC,CSVDSRYATNEQFF
.,TRBJ2-7,.,TRBV3-1,TGTGCCAGCAGCCAGCCCGGGACACGACCCTACGAGCAGTACTTC,CASSQPGTRPYEQYF
TRBD1,TRBJ1-1,.,TRBV5-1,TGCGCCAGCAGCGGGACAGGGGGCTTCACTGAAGCTTTCTTT,CASSGTGGFTEAFF
.,TRBJ2-7,few,TRBV5-1,TGCGCCAGCAGCTCACCGGAGGGGAACACCTACGAGCAGTACTTC,CASSSPEGNTYEQYF
.,TRBJ2-6,few,TRBV4-1,TGCGCCAGCAGCCAAGGAGGAACTGGGGCCAACGTCCTGACTTTC,CASSQGGTGANVLTF
.,TRBJ2-1,few,TRBV20-1,TGCAGTGCTAGAGATTTGACCAATGAGCAGTTCTTC,CSARDLTNEQFF
.,TRBJ1-1,.,TRBV12-3/TRBV12-4,TGTGCCAGCAGTCCTGGTGGGGGGAGTCGGTACACTGAAGCTTTCTTT,CASSPGGGSRYTEAFF
.,TRBJ2-3,many,TRBV27,TGTGCCAGCAGTTTATCCCCATCTAGCACAGATACGCAGTATTTT,CASSLSPSSTDTQYF
.,TRBJ2-5,.,TRBV20-1,TGCAGTGCTAGAGGCCAGGGCCAAATAACACAAGAGACCCAGTACTTC,CSARGQGQITQETQYF
.,TRBJ2-7,many,TRBV2,TGTGCCAGCAGGGCGGGCTACGAGCAGTACTTC,CASRAGYEQYF
.,TRBJ2-7,once,TRBV20-1,TGCAGTGCTAGGGGGGGCGCCCATTGGTACGAGCAGTACTTC,CSARGGAHWYEQYF
.,TRBJ1-1,few,TRBV28,TGTGCCAGCAGTTCTCGGTTAAGTGGTGAAGCTTTCTTT,CASSSRLSGEAFF
.,TRBJ2-1,.,TRBV7-9,TGTGCCAGCAGCTTAGAAGGGATCAGGTCCTACAATGAGCAGTTCTTC,CASSLEGIRSYNEQFF
TRBD2,TRBJ2-1,.,TRBV20-1,TGCTGTGCTAGAGTCGGACTAGCGGGGGGAACTAATGAGCAGTTCTTC,CCARVGLAGGTNEQFF
.,TRBJ2-1,.,TRBV5-6,TGTGCCAGCAGCCTGGAGGGGGCGGGCCGAGCAATTAATGAGCAGTTCTTC,CASSLEGAGRAINEQFF
.,TRBJ1-2,many,TRBV24-1,TGTGCCACCAGTGGGGTATGGGGTAGCGGCTACACCTTC,CATSGVWGSGYTF
.,TRBJ1-5,.,TRBV19,TGTGCCAGTAATTTATACAATGCAGGTCAGCCCCAGCATTTT,CASNLYNAGQPQHF
.,TRBJ1-5,.,TRBV5-5,TGTGCCAGCAGCTTGGCGGTAGGGATAAACAATCAGCCCCAGCATTTT,CASSLAVGINNQPQHF
.,TRBJ1-1,.,TRBV12-3/TRBV12-4,TGTGCCAGCAATAGGGCCGGGAACACTGAAGCTTTCTTT,CASNRAGNTEAFF
TRBD2,TRBJ2-3,few,TRBV27,TGTGCCAGCAGTTTAGGGACTAGCGGGAGTGATACGCAGTATTTT,CASSLGTSGSDTQYF
TRBD1,TRBJ2-3,many,TRBV7-9,TGTGCCAGCAGCTCTGGACAGGGGAGCACAGATACGCAGTATTTT,CASSSGQGSTDTQYF
.,TRBJ2-7,.,TRBV12-3/TRBV12-4,TGTGCCAGCTTAGGACTGAGCTCCTACGAGCAGTACTTC,CASLGLSSYEQYF
.,TRBJ2-6,few,TRBV27,TGTGCCAGCAGTTCGCTCCGGAGCTCTGGGGCCAACGTCCTGACTTTC,CASSSLRSSGANVLTF
.,TRBJ2-7,.,TRBV5-5,TGTGCCAGCAGCTTGTGGGGGGCCGAGCAGTACTTC,CASSLWGAEQYF
.,TRBJ2-1,few,TRBV7-3,TGTGCCAGCAGCTCACAGGGTCTCTCCGACAATGAGCAGTTCTTC,CASSSQGLSDNEQFF
TRBD1,TRBJ2-1,few,TRBV10-3,TGTGCCAGCCTCGGACAGGTAGTCAATGAGCAGTTCTTC,CASLGQVVNEQFF
.,TRBJ1-2,.,TRBV19,TGTGCCAGTAGTATAGAGGCAGTGGGCTATGGCTACACCTTC,CASSIEAVGYGYTF
.,TRBJ1-2,.,TRBV5-1,TGCGCCAGCAGCTTGGTCAGGGCTTACGGCTACACCTTC,CASSLVRAYGYTF
.,TRBJ2-6,once,TRBV21-1,TGTGCCAGCAGCGGGTGCCTTCCCGGCTCTGGGGCCAACGTCCTGACTTTC,CASSGCLPGSGANVLTF
TRBD2,TRBJ2-1,.,TRBV29-1,TGCAGCGTTGAAAAGGGGAGGGAGGAAGAGCAGTTCTTC,CSVEKGREEEQFF
.,TRBJ1-1,few,TRBV5-1,TGCGCCAGCAGCCGTTATGAGACCCTGGATGAAGCTTTCTTT,CASSRYETLDEAFF
TRBD2,TRBJ2-7,few,TRBV12-3/TRBV12-4,TGTGCCAGCGCCCCAGTAGCGGGACCCTACGAGCAGTACTTC,CASAPVAGPYEQYF
.,TRBJ2-5,.,TRBV20-1,TGCAGTGCTAGAGAGGACTCACAAGAGACCCAGTACTTC,CSAREDSQETQYF
TRBD2,TRBJ2-1,.,TRBV2,TGTGCCAGCACCGGGACTAGCGGGAGGGCCGATGAGCAGTTCTTC,CASTGTSGRADEQFF
.,TRBJ2-3,many,TRBV6-1,TGTGCCAGCAGAGCATACACGGGAAGGGCAGATACGCAGTATTTT,CASRAYTGRADTQYF
TRBD2,TRBJ2-1,.,TRBV9,TGTGCCAGCAGCGCCATACCGTTCTCTGGCGGGAGTGTCAATGAGCAATTCTTC,CASSAIPFSGGSVNEQFF
TRBD1,TRBJ2-7,many,TRBV5-1,TGCGCCAGCACTTGGGACAGGGTAAGCGAGCAGTACTTC,CASTWDRVSEQYF
.,TRBJ2-1,few,TRBV7-3,TGTGCCAGCAGCTCCTTTGGAGAAGGTGAGCAGTTCTTC,CASSSFGEGEQFF
.,TRBJ1-2,.,TRBV5-1,TGCGCCAGCAGCTTGAGGGGAGAGCTTGGCTACACCTTC,CASSLRGELGYTF
.,TRBJ1-1,.,TRBV12-3/TRBV12-4,TGTGCCAGCAGTAACAAGGCGAACACTGAAGCTTTCTTT,CASSNKANTEAFF
TRBD2,TRBJ2-3,few,TRBV2,TGTGCCAGCAGTGAAGAAGCGGGAGGGAATACGCAGTATTTT,CASSEEAGGNTQYF
TRBD1,TRBJ1-5,.,TRBV9,TGTGCCAGCAGCGCTCCCCCGGACAGGATCGATCAGCCCCAGCATTTT,CASSAPPDRIDQPQHF
.,TRBJ2-5,.,TRBV5-1,TGCGCCAGCAGCGCCGGACTACTACAAGAGACCCAGTACTTC,CASSAGLLQETQYF